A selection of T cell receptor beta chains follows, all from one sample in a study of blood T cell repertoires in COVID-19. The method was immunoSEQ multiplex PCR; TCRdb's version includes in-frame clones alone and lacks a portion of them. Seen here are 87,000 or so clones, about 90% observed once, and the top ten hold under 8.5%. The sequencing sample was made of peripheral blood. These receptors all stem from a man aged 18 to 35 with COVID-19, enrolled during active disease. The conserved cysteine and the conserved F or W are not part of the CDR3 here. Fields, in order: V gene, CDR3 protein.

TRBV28 ASSLGDTQY
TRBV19 ASRGSSYEQY
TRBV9 ASSVSGAGTEAF
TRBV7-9 ASSSSLGTANSPLH
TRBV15 ATSREQKNIQY
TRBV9 ASSGDKNIQY
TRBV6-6 ASTLDSNGYT
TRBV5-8 ASSGHRGYNEQF
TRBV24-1 ATSDPRLTSEGYNEQF
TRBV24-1 ATSDGTGGWQTQY
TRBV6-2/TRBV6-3 ASSYTRSGGEPQETQY
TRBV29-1 SVEDKGDRAKTEAF
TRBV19 ASSIRRLAGGARNEQY
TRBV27 ASRRQGGGQPQH
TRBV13 ASSYSTGTYEQY
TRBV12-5 ASGLSQENTEAF
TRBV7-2 ASSRDTLYEQY
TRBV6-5 ASSPGTGTEAF
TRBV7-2 ASSYLRRESYEQY
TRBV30 AWNEGTRYEQY
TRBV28 ASSTTRGVSTDTQY
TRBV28 ASSWGQGIETQY
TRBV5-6 ASSPGRTTYGYT
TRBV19 ASEGGFRH
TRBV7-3 ASSLRQGNYEQY
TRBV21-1 ASSKRGQGSRNYGYT
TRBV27 ASRRRGTGAYNEQF
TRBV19 ASTRQGNEAEQF
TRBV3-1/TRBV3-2 ASSHRAKFNSPLH
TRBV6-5 ASSRDRSNYGYT
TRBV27 ASSLGGVYGYT
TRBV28 ASKVTGLAGVGTDTQY
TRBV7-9 ASRSQGTGEQF
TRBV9 ASSPPVRSSGTDTQY
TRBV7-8 ASSFHSYTGELF
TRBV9 ASSGTSGRVEYNEQF
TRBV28 ASRPYLDSYQPQH
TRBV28 ASSPTVDRASYEQY
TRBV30 AWSRQDRAPLH
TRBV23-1 ASSQRHQVTGAETQY
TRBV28 ASSLSGTSGPLSLGGYT
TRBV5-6 ASSLGTRFTGELF
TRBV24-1 ATMRGANGYEQY
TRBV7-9 ASSFFTGANYGYT
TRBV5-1 ASSLYRPGTGELF
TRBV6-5 ASSRVIRSDIQY
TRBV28 ASSPIPPVSYEQY
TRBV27 ASSLRNGVTEAF
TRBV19 ASSSGLATVYEQY
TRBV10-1 ASSDEKDTGELF
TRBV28 ASSLPDYYEQY
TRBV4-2 ASSQDKASGHSGANVLT